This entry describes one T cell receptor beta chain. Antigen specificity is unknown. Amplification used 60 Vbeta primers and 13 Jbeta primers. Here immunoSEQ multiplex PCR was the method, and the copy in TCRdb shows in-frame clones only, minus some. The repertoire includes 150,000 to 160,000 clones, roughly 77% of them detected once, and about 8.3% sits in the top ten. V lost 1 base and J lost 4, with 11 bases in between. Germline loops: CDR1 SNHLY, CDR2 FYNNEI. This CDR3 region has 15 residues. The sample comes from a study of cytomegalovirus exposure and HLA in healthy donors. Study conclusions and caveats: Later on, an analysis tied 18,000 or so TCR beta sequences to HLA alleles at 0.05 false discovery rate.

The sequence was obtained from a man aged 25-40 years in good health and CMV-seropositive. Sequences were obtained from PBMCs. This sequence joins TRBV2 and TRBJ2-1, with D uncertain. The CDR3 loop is CASSEVPPGYNEQFF. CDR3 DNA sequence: TGTGCCAGCAGTGAAGTTCCGCCAGGATACAATGAGCAGTTCTTC.